A single T cell receptor beta chain is shown here with its context. Its binding antigen is unknown. This sample is part of a study of cytomegalovirus exposure and HLA in healthy donors listed by TCRdb under 2017. Context from the whole study: An earlier analysis of approximately 590 of the donors reported about 250 Gb of sequence data and more than 90 million unique TCR beta sequences from 150 million to 200 million T cells. Around 320 gigabases of sequencing data and tens of millions of unique TCR sequences were included in an early release covering several hundred HLA-typed donors. Of the roughly 400 genotyped donors, roughly 80% were placed in the genetic ancestry cluster associated with self-reported Caucasian donors. The aim of the study was to test whether cataloging public T cell receptors could identify signatures of past pathogen exposure. The study used immunosequencing to profile the T cell repertoires of several hundred subjects and linked those repertoires to cytomegalovirus serostatus. Along with the approximately 650-subject first cohort, a separate validation cohort of about 110 different subjects was used. To predict cytomegalovirus infection status, the study combined high-throughput TCR immunosequencing, statistical association of individual TCRs with disease status, and machine learning. A later analysis re-analyzed previously published TCR beta repertoires from 500 to 700 donors and added high-resolution HLA genotyping to study TCR occurrence patterns. The later analysis used no new phenotypic data to find candidate immune exposures, relying instead on TCR beta sequences and their occurrence across donors. An earlier analysis of 450 to 750 of the donors used high-throughput TCR beta sequencing to judge whether each TCR beta V gene segment behaved as functional or pseudogenic. Donor age, sex, ethnicity and CMV serostatus were compiled together with the repertoire data. In a later genetic analysis, genome-wide SNP genotypes for about 65% of the roughly 700 donors were used, and that subset was treated as a discovery cohort. All discovery cohort repertoires had been generated on a single sequencing platform. Both class I and class II loci were covered by HLA typing, at four-digit resolution. Typing coverage varied by locus: roughly 629-640 donors for A, B, C, DRB1 and DQB1; approximately 560 for DQA1; about 590 for DPA1; roughly 450 for DPB1. Because of strong linkage in the cohort, four or five DR-DQ haplotypes were treated as single units for association and clustering. Across 398 genotyped donors of the cohort, an average of approximately 220,000 unique TCR beta nucleotide sequences per donor were sequenced, and 15% to 20% of those sequences were non-productive. Study-level results and caveats: Linkage disequilibrium might explain the correlated functional status among segregating V segments, but an unknown experimental factor could not be excluded. The earlier analysis of a few hundred of the donors excluded fewer than 20 rarely observed V segments, including chromosome 9 orphons, because counts were too low. In vitro tests confirmed that a few of the cytomegalovirus-associated TCR beta chains recognize cytomegalovirus antigens. In a later genetic analysis, fewer N-insertions in productive TCRs were reported among donors in an Asian-associated ancestry cluster than the roughly 700-donor mean. The cohort was sequenced for TCR beta chains only, and without alpha or paired-chain data the features that could be detected were limited. The authors suggested that the approach could potentially be extended to other disease states and immunological phenotypes. In a later analysis, most CMV-associated TCR beta chains were found to appear HLA-restricted, with HLA associations seemingly driven largely by CMV exposure. Several of the top co-occurrence clusters appeared to be linked to parvovirus B19, influenza, CMV and Epstein-Barr virus, according to a later analysis. Some IMGT-functional V segments, including TRBV6-2 and TRBV6-3, could not be told apart with the 87-base-pair reads, so those segments were excluded. A group of highly shared sequence variants was considered likely to be a technical artifact of the sequencing pipeline. An association between a missense DCLRE1C variant and V-gene and J-gene trimming of TCR beta chains was found in a later genetic analysis and replicated in an independent cohort. A further reported finding was that TCR beta sequences accurately predicted the HLA-A and HLA-B alleles for most subjects in the first cohort. In a later analysis, 16,951 TCR beta sequences were associated with specific HLA alleles at a false discovery rate of 0.05. Cytomegalovirus status was reported to be diagnosed by the classifier with high specificity and sensitivity in both the original and validation cohorts. In a later analysis, HLA-associated TCR beta chains were found to be more clonally expanded and to have lower generation probabilities than equally common non-associated chains. For the cohort, immune exposure information was limited to CMV serostatus. Because HLA typing was unavailable for some donors at each locus, only the typed subset was used in association tests. According to a later analysis, TCR association rates differed among HLA loci, with DRB1 alleles showing the most associated TCRs and HLA-C alleles showing the fewest. Strong co-occurrence of HLA alleles, especially DR and DQ, made assigning TCR associations to individual alleles difficult. The study listed approximately 150 TCR beta chains as associated with cytomegalovirus. Across donors, most TCR sequences were observed very rarely, whereas some public TCRs were present in many individuals. In an earlier analysis of under 600 of the donors, most TCR beta V segments were observed in productive rearrangements about 87% or about 30% of the time, broadly matching IMGT annotations. Sequencing depth was assumed to be roughly uniform across donors in the presence/absence analyses, though that assumption may not hold.

The cohort was made up of approximately 700 healthy bone marrow donors. All cohort members were sampled while nominally healthy, although unrecorded immune exposures were likely present. The donor was CMV seronegative and belonged to the group of 352 seronegative cohort members. A peripheral blood sample was collected from each donor, and TCR beta sequencing was performed on peripheral blood mononuclear cells. The Qiagen DNeasy Blood Extraction Kit was used to extract genomic DNA from the blood cell samples. Trimming at the junction amounts to 2 bases on V and 3 bases on J, and the germline ends lie 5 bases apart. CDR1 and CDR2, looked up from the germline V gene, are LGHNT and FRNRAP. The CDR3 measures 12 amino acids from cysteine to phenylalanine. Just CDR3 DNA is preserved here, 36 bases in frame from base 1. The library came from the immunoSEQ multiplex PCR assay. A mixture of 60 forward primers for TCR Vbeta segments and 13 reverse primers for TCR Jbeta segments was used in the multiplex PCR. The CDR3 region of rearranged TCR beta genes was amplified from genomic DNA by a multiplex PCR assay. The Illumina HiSeq System was used to sequence the amplified TCR beta libraries as 87-base-pair reads. In the paper's pipeline: Across the 700 or so repertoires, a later analysis counted 80 million or so unique TCR beta chains, roughly 11 million of which were shared by at least two donors. A nearest-neighbor algorithm error-corrected the raw reads and collapsed the reads into unique sequences, merging closely related sequences to remove PCR and sequencing errors. Alignment of CDR3 sequences to IMGT reference sequences was used to assign V, D and J gene segments. For a sequence to be retained, a match of at least six nucleotides to both a V gene segment and a J gene segment was required. Rearrangements were called productive when the CDR3 lacked stop codons and stayed in frame with V and J; all others were non-productive. CDR3 was defined according to IMGT convention as the region running from the second conserved V-encoded cysteine to the conserved J-encoded phenylalanine. In an earlier analysis of 500 to 650 of the donors, sequences lacking an unambiguous match to a single V gene segment were excluded. In an earlier analysis of roughly 500 of the donors, V segments were called functional above 56.7% productive rearrangements and were called segregating when the between-donor standard deviation exceeded 5%. A statistical classification framework was built for diagnosing cytomegalovirus status from the catalog of TCR beta chain sequences. A later analysis assigned V and J genes by comparing TCR nucleotide sequences with IMGT/GENE-DB human TR gene sequences. In a later analysis, CDR3 sequences and most-parsimonious VDJ recombination scenarios were assigned using the TCRdist pipeline. In a later analysis, every TCR beta chain was defined by the combination of its CDR3 amino acid sequence and its V-gene family, and reads without a unique V-gene family were dropped. In a later analysis, fewer than 650 highly shared, low-generation-probability nucleotide sequences were removed to address suspected cross-contamination and a sequencing artifact. For each public chain, a later analysis derived a clonal expansion index from normalized ranks of inferred template counts within each repertoire. Generation probabilities in a later analysis came from a VDJ recombination model fitted to out-of-frame rearrangements, and those results were checked against IGoR. Hypergeometric tests were used in a later analysis to score TCR-TCR, TCR-HLA and TCR-CMV co-occurrence, with a repertoire-size bias correction applied to the TCR pairs. A later analysis estimated false discovery rates by permuting HLA or CMV assignments 20 times. In a later analysis, co-occurring TCRs were grouped with DBSCAN, and TCRdist sequence similarity was added when clustering was performed within HLA-allele-positive subsets. Repertoires with fewer than 30,000 or more than 120,000 public chains, plus five repertoires with anomalous nucleotide sharing, were excluded from co-occurrence clustering. The table comes from immuneACCESS by way of TCRdb, which keeps in-frame sequences with V and J called. Part of the clones is missing from these tables; in studies checked, under half for an unresolved V gene and the rest for unknown reasons. V and J calls plus clone size are reproduced from that table; the DNA served to infer D and trimming. This specimen's table enumerates around 140,000 clones. The ten largest clones capture over 1.5% of the sample.

This sequence originates from a man between 18 and 29 years old in good health and CMV-seronegative. In this chain, TRBV12-5 is recombined with TRBJ2-7; there is no confident call for the D gene. Sequencing was performed on PBMCs. The DNA reads as follows: TGTGCTAGTGGTTTGTCAGGCTACGAGCAGTACTTC. Its coded protein is CASGLSGYEQYF.